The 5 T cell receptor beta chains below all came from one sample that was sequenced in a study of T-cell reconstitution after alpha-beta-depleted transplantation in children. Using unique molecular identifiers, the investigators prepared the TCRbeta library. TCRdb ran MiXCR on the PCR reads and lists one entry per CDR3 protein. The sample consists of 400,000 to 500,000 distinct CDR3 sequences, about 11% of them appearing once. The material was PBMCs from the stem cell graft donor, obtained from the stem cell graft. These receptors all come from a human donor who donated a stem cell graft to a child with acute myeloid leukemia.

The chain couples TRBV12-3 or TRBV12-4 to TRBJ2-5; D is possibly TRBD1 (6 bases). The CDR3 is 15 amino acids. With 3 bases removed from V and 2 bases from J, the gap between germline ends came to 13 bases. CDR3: CASSFSGTLQETQYF. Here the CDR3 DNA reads TGTGCCAGCAGTTTTTCCGGGACATTACAAGAGACCCAGTACTTC.

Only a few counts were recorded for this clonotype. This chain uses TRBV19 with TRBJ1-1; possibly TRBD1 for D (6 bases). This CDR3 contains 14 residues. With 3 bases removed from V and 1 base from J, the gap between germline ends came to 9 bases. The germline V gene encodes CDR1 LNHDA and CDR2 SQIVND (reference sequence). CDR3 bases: TGTGCCAGTAGTATTCCGGGACAGAACACTGAAGCTTTCTTT. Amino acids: CASSIPGQNTEAFF.

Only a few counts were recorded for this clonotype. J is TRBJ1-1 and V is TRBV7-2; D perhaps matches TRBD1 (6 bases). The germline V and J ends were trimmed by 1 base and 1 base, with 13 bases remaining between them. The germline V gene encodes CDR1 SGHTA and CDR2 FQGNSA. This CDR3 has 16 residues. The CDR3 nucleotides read TGTGCCAGCAGCTTAGTCCCGGGGGCGGAGAACACTGAAGCTTTCTTT. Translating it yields CASSLVPGAENTEAFF.

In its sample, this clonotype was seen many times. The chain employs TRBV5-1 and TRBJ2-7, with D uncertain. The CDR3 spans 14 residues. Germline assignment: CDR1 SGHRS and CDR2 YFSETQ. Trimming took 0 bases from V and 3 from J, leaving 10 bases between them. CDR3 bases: TGCGCCAGCAGCTTGGATTCATTGGGCTACGAGCAGTACTTC. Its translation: CASSLDSLGYEQYF.

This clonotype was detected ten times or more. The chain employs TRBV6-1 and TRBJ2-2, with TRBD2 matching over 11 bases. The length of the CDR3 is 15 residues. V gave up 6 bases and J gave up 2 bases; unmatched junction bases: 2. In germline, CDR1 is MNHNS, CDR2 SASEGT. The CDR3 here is CASRGLAVNTGELFF. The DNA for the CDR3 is TGTGCCAGCAGGGGACTAGCGGTTAACACCGGGGAGCTGTTTTTT.